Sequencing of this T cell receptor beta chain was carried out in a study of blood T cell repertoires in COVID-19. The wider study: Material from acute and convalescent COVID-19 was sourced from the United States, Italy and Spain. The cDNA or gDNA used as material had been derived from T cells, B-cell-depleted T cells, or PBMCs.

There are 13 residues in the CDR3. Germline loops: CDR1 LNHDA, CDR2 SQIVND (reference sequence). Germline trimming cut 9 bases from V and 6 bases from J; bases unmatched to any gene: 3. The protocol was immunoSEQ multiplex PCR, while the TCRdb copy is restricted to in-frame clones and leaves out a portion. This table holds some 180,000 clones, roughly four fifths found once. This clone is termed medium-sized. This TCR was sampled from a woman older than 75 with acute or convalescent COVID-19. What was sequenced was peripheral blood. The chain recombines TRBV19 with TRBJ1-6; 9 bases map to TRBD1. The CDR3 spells CASRQGGNSPLHF. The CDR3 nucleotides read TGTGCCAGCCGACAGGGGGGTAATTCACCCCTCCACTTT.